This T cell receptor beta chain was captured by sequencing in a study of naive and memory T cell subsets. CDR1 and CDR2 (germline): DFQATT, SNEGSKA (reference sequence). The ends were cut back, 6 bases at V and 4 bases at J, with 20 bases in the middle. There are 15 residues in the CDR3. This clonotype has a handful of counts. An equimolar mix of two oligonucleotides served as the beta constant-region primer for TRBC1 and TRBC2. The ligated cDNA underwent four PCR rounds using SP2 and nested alpha and beta constant-region primers. One entry per CDR3 protein results from TCRdb running MiXCR on the UMI-ligation and nested PCR reads. The sample comprises roughly 130,000 distinct CDR3 sequences, over 30% of which are singletons, and 0.8% to 1% rests with the top ten.

The clonotype originates from a human donor in good health. Material for sequencing was central memory CD4+ T cells from blood. J is TRBJ2-3 and V is TRBV20-1, with D maybe TRBD2 (7 bases). The CDR3 DNA reads TGCAGTGCCCCCGGTCAAGAGGGGGGGGCAGATACGCAGTATTTT. It is translated as CSAPGQEGGADTQYF.